These T cell receptor beta chains were read from a single sample in a study of post-analysis software for immune sequencing data. Using its own MiXCR run on the PCR reads, TCRdb lists one record per CDR3 protein. This table holds roughly 180,000 distinct CDR3 sequences, approximately 31% found once. Sequencing was carried out using blood. The source of these receptors is a girl aged 10 to 17 with multiple sclerosis. The CDR3 runs from the conserved cysteine through the conserved F or W. The order of the fields is J gene, D gene, clone size, CDR3 length, V gene, CDR3 protein, CDR3 DNA. The D gene is left open where the match is weak. A clone size is listed for some rows: how often the clone was seen (once, few, many), or a class if it is expanded.

TRBJ1-5 . few 14 TRBV12-3/TRBV12-4 CASSSAGWGQPQHF TGTGCCAGCAGTTCGGCGGGGTGGGGTCAGCCCCAGCATTTT
TRBJ2-7 TRBD2 few 16 TRBV14 CASSQESSGPTYEQYF TGTGCCAGCAGCCAAGAATCTAGCGGGCCAACCTACGAGCAGTACTTC
TRBJ2-3 TRBD2 few 16 TRBV18 CASSPSGLAHTDTQYF TGTGCCAGCTCACCATCAGGACTAGCACACACAGATACGCAGTATTTT
TRBJ2-5 . . 13 TRBV11-1 CASSFSGAETQYF TGTGCCAGCAGCTTTTCAGGGGCAGAGACCCAGTACTTC
TRBJ1-5 . few 13 TRBV27 CASSLRLDQPQHF TGTGCCAGCAGTTTAAGACTCGATCAGCCCCAGCATTTT
TRBJ2-2 TRBD2 . 17 TRBV2 CASPGEREGRFTGELFF TGTGCCAGTCCTGGTGAACGGGAGGGGCGTTTCACCGGGGAGCTGTTTTTT
TRBJ2-5 TRBD2 many 14 TRBV15 CATSVSGRGETQYF TGTGCCACCAGCGTGAGCGGGAGGGGAGAGACCCAGTACTTC
TRBJ2-7 TRBD2 many 14 TRBV29-1 CSAQGNSGNYEQYF TGCAGCGCCCAGGGAAATAGCGGGAACTACGAGCAGTACTTC
TRBJ2-7 . many 13 TRBV7-9 CASSLALGHEQYF TGTGCCAGCAGCTTAGCGCTGGGTCACGAGCAGTACTTC
TRBJ2-3 . many 12 TRBV9 CASSPHTDTQYF TGTGCCAGCAGCCCGCACACAGATACGCAGTATTTT
TRBJ2-5 TRBD1 . 15 TRBV6-5 CASSYRADRGGTQYF TGTGCCAGCAGTTATCGGGCCGACAGGGGTGGGACCCAGTACTTC
TRBJ2-7 . many 15 TRBV12-3/TRBV12-4 CASSPPGLEGYEQYF TGTGCCAGCAGTCCGCCCGGGCTCGAGGGGTACGAGCAGTACTTC
TRBJ1-2 . many 12 TRBV20-1 CSASSGADGYTF TGCAGTGCTAGTTCAGGGGCGGATGGCTACACCTTC
TRBJ2-1 . . 11 TRBV30 CAWSRTGEQFF TGTGCCTGGAGCCGTACGGGTGAGCAGTTCTTC
TRBJ1-6 . many 9 TRBV20-1 CSANSPLHF TGCAGTGCTAATTCACCCCTCCACTTT
TRBJ2-7 . . 15 TRBV19 CASSITGDLSYEQYF TGTGCCAGTAGTATAACGGGGGACTTATCCTACGAGCAGTACTTC
TRBJ2-1 TRBD2 . 14 TRBV9 CASSVGLAYNGQFF TGTGCCAGCAGCGTAGGACTAGCCTACAATGGGCAGTTCTTC
TRBJ2-5 . . 13 TRBV11-2 CASSFSTEETQYF TGTGCCAGCAGCTTTTCGACAGAAGAGACCCAGTACTTC
TRBJ2-3 . many 13 TRBV20-1 CSARDHGVGTQYF TGCAGTGCTAGAGATCACGGGGTGGGAACGCAGTATTTT
TRBJ2-5 . . 14 TRBV7-2 CASSLRGDPETQYF TGTGCCAGCAGTTTACGTGGGGATCCGGAGACCCAGTACTTC
TRBJ2-5 . many 12 TRBV24-1 CATSEGTETQYF TGTGCCACCAGTGAAGGGACAGAGACCCAGTACTTC
TRBJ1-2 . many 11 TRBV30 CAWSSYYGYTF TGTGCCTGGAGTTCTTACTATGGCTACACCTTC
TRBJ2-1 . few 12 TRBV2 CASSEILQLSFF TGTGCCAGCAGTGAAATTTTGCAGCTGTCGTTCTTC
TRBJ1-2 . . 15 TRBV20-1 CSARVGTTAHGGYTF TGCAGTGCTAGAGTGGGAACAACAGCTCATGGGGGCTACACCTTC
TRBJ2-1 . many 15 TRBV5-4 CASSLDRPRYNEQFF TGTGCCAGCAGCTTGGATCGGCCACGATACAATGAGCAGTTCTTC
TRBJ1-2 . . 12 TRBV15 CAASRDGTGYTF TGTGCCGCCAGCAGAGACGGGACCGGCTACACCTTC
TRBJ2-1 TRBD2 many 16 TRBV5-1 CASSMGGGGTYNEQFF TGCGCCAGCAGCATGGGGGGCGGGGGGACCTACAATGAGCAGTTCTTC
TRBJ2-1 TRBD2 many 15 TRBV27 CASSSPGRVDDEQFF TGTGCCAGCAGTTCCCCGGGGAGGGTTGACGATGAGCAGTTCTTC
TRBJ2-1 . . 14 TRBV20-1 CSAMTATSYNERFF TGCAGTGCTATGACAGCGACTTCCTACAATGAGCGGTTCTTC
TRBJ1-1 . few 15 TRBV7-2 CASSSSSRWGTEAFF TGTGCCAGCAGCTCATCCAGCCGGTGGGGCACTGAAGCTTTCTTT
TRBJ2-5 TRBD1 few 14 TRBV2 CASSGGQPQETQYF TGTGCCAGCAGTGGGGGACAGCCCCAAGAGACCCAGTACTTC
TRBJ2-5 TRBD2 many 16 TRBV4-1 CASSQDGVAGEETQYF TGCGCCAGCAGCCAAGATGGGGTAGCGGGAGAAGAGACCCAGTACTTC
TRBJ2-1 TRBD2 many 17 TRBV4-1 CASSLIRGTSGIYEQFF TGCGCCAGCAGCCTTATCCGTGGGACTAGCGGGATCTATGAGCAGTTCTTC
TRBJ2-1 . . 12 TRBV11-2 CASSLGAFEQFF TGTGCCAGCAGCTTAGGTGCGTTTGAGCAGTTCTTC
TRBJ1-1 TRBD1 many 15 TRBV5-1 CASSFRDRANTEAFF TGCGCCAGCAGCTTCCGGGACAGGGCGAACACTGAAGCTTTCTTT
TRBJ2-2 . . 15 TRBV4-2 CASSPGAEVLGELFF TGTGCCAGCAGCCCGGGAGCCGAGGTTTTGGGGGAGCTGTTTTTT
TRBJ2-5 . . 13 TRBV20-1 CSARVASQETQYF TGCAGTGCTAGAGTGGCCTCGCAAGAGACCCAGTACTTC
TRBJ1-2 . many 15 TRBV10-3 CAISESIGPSYGYTF TGTGCCATCAGTGAGTCGATAGGGCCCAGCTATGGCTACACCTTC
TRBJ2-3 . . 14 TRBV6-5 CASSQSPDTDTQYF TGTGCCAGCAGCCAATCCCCAGACACAGATACGCAGTATTTT
TRBJ2-5 TRBD1 once 16 TRBV7-3 CASSPSRDRGRNEQYF TGTGCCAGCAGCCCATCGCGGGACAGGGGTCGCAATGAGCAGTACTTC
TRBJ2-1 . many 10 TRBV20-1 CSASYNEQFF TGCAGTGCTTCATACAATGAGCAGTTCTTC